This section outlines one TCR beta chain sequence together with its context. Its antigen is still unknown. No much larger clonotype is one base removed from it; base qualities were not supplied. Donors formed part of the validation cohort, which comprised 120 subjects and was distinct from the first cohort of 666 subjects. This sample is part of a study of cytomegalovirus exposure and HLA in healthy donors (dated by TCRdb to 2017 to 2019). About the study as a whole: A later analysis indicated that the roughly 120 validation repertoires were generated on the platform also employed for the 700 or so repertoires of the first cohort. Besides the first cohort of around 700 subjects, a separate validation cohort made up of roughly 130 different subjects was used. The study aimed to test whether signatures of past pathogen exposure could be identified by cataloging public T cell receptors. To predict cytomegalovirus infection status, the study brought together high-throughput TCR immunosequencing, statistical association of individual TCRs with disease status, and machine learning. Results and caveats for the whole study, not just this receptor: The study gave a list of under 200 TCR beta chains associated with cytomegalovirus. The authors suggested that the approach could potentially be extended to other disease states and immunological phenotypes. A later analysis found that TCRs clustered in the first cohort also tended to co-occur in the 120 validation repertoires, with approximately 94% of cluster scores above 0. While some public TCRs were present in many individuals, most TCR sequences turned up only very rarely across donors. A few of the identified cytomegalovirus-associated TCR beta chains were confirmed in vitro to be specific for cytomegalovirus antigens. The validation cohort had no HLA typing available for a later analysis, so co-occurrence within that cohort was assessed over all 120 or so repertoires. In both the original and validation cohorts, the classifier was reported to diagnose cytomegalovirus status with high specificity and sensitivity.

The library was produced with the immunoSEQ multiplex PCR assay. The paper's data handling went like this. A statistical classification framework was built to diagnose cytomegalovirus status from the catalog of TCR beta chain sequences. TCRdb holds this immuneACCESS table with in-frame rearrangements only. Some clones are missing; in checked studies, unresolved V genes explain under half, and the rest has no known cause. V and J calls and clone size are copied from that table; D and trimming were computed from the DNA. The sample contains 80,000 to 100,000 clones, roughly 87% of them found a single time. Roughly 3.9% of the sample belongs to the ten largest clones. Trimming takes 3 bases off V and 2 bases off J; junction bases not matched to a gene: 7. From a lookup of the germline V gene, CDR1 and CDR2 are MDHEN and SYDVKM. The CDR3 holds 15 amino acids from the cysteine to the phenylalanine. Just CDR3 DNA is preserved here, 45 bases in frame from base 1.

The sequence was collected from a woman aged 30 to 39 in good health and CMV-seronegative. Sequenced material: PBMCs. The chain links TRBV28 with TRBJ2-7, and TRBD2 matches 7 of the central bases. The CDR3 region: CASSFASGTTYEQYF. The DNA sequence reads TGTGCCAGCAGTTTCGCGAGCGGGACGACCTACGAGCAGTACTTC. Reference TRBV28 and TRBJ2-7 genes cover what lies past the CDR3, so the full variable domain is DVKVTQSSRYLVKRTGEKVFLECVQDMDHENMFWYRQDPGLGLRLIYFSYDVKMKEKGDIPEGYSVSREKKERFSLILESASTNQTSMYLCASSFASGTTYEQYFGPGTRLTVT.